The 25 T cell receptor beta chains listed next were all sequenced from one sample in a study of cytomegalovirus exposure and HLA in healthy donors. The repertoire was sequenced with immunoSEQ multiplex PCR; TCRdb's copy has only in-frame clones and lacks some. The sample includes 43,000 or so clones, roughly 92% of them seen just once. The specimen was PBMCs. These TCRs come from a man younger than 30 in good health and CMV-seronegative.

The chain couples TRBV15 to TRBJ2-4; 12 nucleotides agree with TRBD1. CDR3 size: 15 residues. CDR1 and CDR2 (germline): LNHNV, YYDKDF (reference sequence). Germline trimming cut 5 bases from V and 7 bases from J; bases unmatched to any gene: 6. The CDR3 bases are TGTGCCACCAGCCGCGGGGACAGGGGGCGGAACATTCAGTACTTC. Translation: CATSRGDRGRNIQYF.

CDR3 in amino acids: CASSLVSEETQYF. Written as DNA, the CDR3 is TGTGCCAGCAGCTTGGTTAGCGAGGAGACCCAGTACTTC. This chain uses TRBV5-6 with TRBJ2-5, with D possibly being TRBD2 (5 bases). The CDR3 contains 13 residues. The V end lost 0 bases, the J end lost 5 bases, and 8 bases lay between the germline ends. CDR1 SGHDT and CDR2 YYEEEE come from the germline V gene.

The rearrangement uses TRBV27 and TRBJ2-5; D gene unclear. Germline-derived CDR1 and CDR2 are MNHEY and SMNVEV (reference sequence). V dropped 5 bases and J dropped 1 base, with 14 bases sitting between them. The CDR3 runs to 15 residues. In DNA form, the CDR3 reads TGTGCCAGCAGTAGTCACGAACTGATCCAAGAGACCCAGTACTTC. It yields the protein CASSSHELIQETQYF.

The CDR3 loop reads CASSTPPPTDTQYF. The CDR3 bases are TGTGCCAGTAGTACTCCCCCCCCCACAGATACGCAGTATTTT. V usage is TRBV19 and J usage is TRBJ2-3; D remains unclear. Germline V gene lookup returns CDR1 LNHDA and CDR2 SQIVND (reference sequence). The length of the CDR3 is 14 residues. The V end was cut by 4 bases, the J end by 2 bases, with 10 bases between. Combining the CDR3 with reference TRBV19 and TRBJ2-3 gives the whole variable domain DGGITQSPKYLFRKEGQNVTLSCEQNLNHDAMYWYRQDPGQGLRLIYYSQIVNDFQKGDIAEGYSVSREKKESFPLTVTSAQKNPTAFYLCASSTPPPTDTQYFGPGTRLTVL.

The rearrangement joins TRBV7-2 to TRBJ2-5; possible D gene TRBD1, 6 bases. The V and J ends lost 5 bases and 5 bases respectively, with 15 bases between them. This CDR3 region has 14 residues. The germline V gene has CDR1 SGHTA and CDR2 FQGNSA. The CDR3 DNA reads TGTGCCAGCAGCCCGTACAGGGCTCAGGAGACCCAGTACTTC. Protein: CASSPYRAQETQYF.

By share, this clone ranks as medium-sized. V usage is TRBV27 and J usage is TRBJ2-7; 7 bases are a match to TRBD2. V shed 1 base, J shed 6 bases, and the junction held 3 bases outside the gene matches. CDR3 length: 13 amino acids. Germline V gene lookup returns CDR1 MNHEY and CDR2 SMNVEV (reference sequence). The CDR3 sequence is CASSLFPGGEQYF. In DNA, the CDR3 is TGTGCCAGCAGTTTATTCCCGGGGGGCGAGCAGTACTTC.

V gene TRBV2 combines with J gene TRBJ1-3; tentatively, D is TRBD1 (5 bases). The length of the CDR3 is 17 residues. CDR1 is SNHLY and CDR2 is FYNNEI in the germline V gene. The germline V and J ends were trimmed by 4 bases and 0 bases, with 16 bases remaining between them. In DNA, the CDR3 is TGTGCCAGCAGTGTGGACGTCAGGGCCCTCTCTGGAAACACCATATATTTT. Amino acid sequence: CASSVDVRALSGNTIYF. The whole variable domain, remainder taken from reference TRBV2 and TRBJ1-3, is EPEVTQTPSHQVTQMGQEVILRCVPISNHLYFYWYRQILGQKVEFLVSFYNNEISEKSEIFDDQFSVERPDGSNFTLKIRSTKLEDSAMYFCASSVDVRALSGNTIYFGEGSWLTVV.

This chain links TRBV19 with TRBJ2-5; TRBD1 aligns across 9 bases. The germline V gene has CDR1 LNHDA and CDR2 SQIVND (reference sequence). The CDR3 runs to 15 residues. J was trimmed by 5 bases and V by 4 bases; bases with no gene match: 8. CDR3 protein: CASSKQGAGEETQYF. The CDR3 DNA is TGTGCCAGTAGTAAACAGGGGGCCGGGGAGGAGACCCAGTACTTC.

The chain links TRBV6-6 to TRBJ1-1; maybe TRBD1 (5 bases). Germline V gene sequence: CDR1 MNHNY, CDR2 SVGAGI (reference sequence). The CDR3 runs 14 residues. V lost 1 base and J 0 bases, leaving 6 bases between the germline ends. The CDR3 protein is CASSYWTLNTEAFF. CDR3 DNA: TGTGCCAGCAGTTACTGGACACTGAACACTGAAGCTTTCTTT.

This clone occurred a few times. The CDR3 nucleotides are TGCAGCGTCTCAGGCTCTGGGGCCAACGTCCTGACTTTC. The encoded protein is CSVSGSGANVLTF. This rearrangement joins TRBV29-1 to TRBJ2-6; D gene uncertain. V lost 6 bases and J 0 bases, leaving 6 bases between the germline ends. CDR1 and CDR2 (germline): SQVTM, ANQGSEA. The CDR3 has 13 residues.

V usage is TRBV7-2 and J usage is TRBJ2-3; possibly TRBD2 for D (5 bases). The germline CDR1 and CDR2 sequences are SGHTA and FQGNSA. The CDR3 has 13 residues. Trimming removed 6 bases from V and 5 bases from J, with 12 bases in between. CDR3 nucleotides: TGTGCCAGCAGGTTACTAGAGGGAGATACGCAGTATTTT. The encoded protein is CASRLLEGDTQYF.

This sequence joins TRBV10-3 and TRBJ2-3; 7 bases match TRBD2. CDR3 length equals 15 residues. Germline lookup yields CDR1 ENHRY and CDR2 SYGVKD. J was trimmed by 5 bases and V by 7 bases; bases with no gene match: 12. In DNA form, the CDR3 reads TGTGCCATCAATAGGCGCAGCGGGGCCTTAGATACGCAGTATTTT. Translated, it gives CAINRRSGALDTQYF.

The chain joins TRBV5-1 to TRBJ1-5; D unclear. The germline V gene has CDR1 SGHRS and CDR2 YFSETQ. V shed 0 bases and J shed 7 bases, with 14 bases lying between them. The CDR3 consists of 15 residues. The CDR3 loop is CASSLEVGSQQPQHF. CDR3 bases: TGCGCCAGCAGCTTGGAAGTGGGCAGTCAACAGCCCCAGCATTTT.

In this sample, this clone turned up once. The rearrangement joins TRBV7-9 to TRBJ1-1; no clear D. From germline, CDR1 is SEHNR and CDR2 FQNEAQ (reference sequence). The CDR3 sequence is 14 residues long. Deletions cut 5 bases from V and 3 bases from J, with 13 bases between. DNA for the CDR3: TGTGCCAGCAGCAAAGCACAGTGGGACACTGAAGCTTTCTTT. It translates to CASSKAQWDTEAFF.

The chain couples TRBV6-5 to TRBJ1-2; the D is unclear. The V end lost 7 bases, the J end lost 7 bases, and 7 bases lay between the germline ends. The length of the CDR3 is 10 residues. Germline values: CDR1 MNHEY, CDR2 SVGAGI. CDR3 nucleotide sequence: TGTGCCAGCATGAGGAGTGGCTACACCTTC. Its protein is CASMRSGYTF.

CDR3 DNA: TGTGCCAGCAGTCCCCACAGGGTTGGAAACAATCAGCCCCAGCATTTT. Translated: CASSPHRVGNNQPQHF. This rearrangement joins TRBV6-6 to TRBJ1-5, with a tentative D call TRBD1 (6 bases). CDR3 length: 16 residues. CDR1 is MNHNY, CDR2 SVGAGI, per germline (reference sequence). Trimming left V 5 bases short and J 3 bases short, with 17 bases between.

V and J are TRBV21-1 and TRBJ1-1; no check of the table's D call, TRBD1, against the DNA was made. TRBV21-1 is labeled a pseudogene. The CDR3 has 20 residues. Here the CDR3 reads CASSWGQGRSLRLYFTAAFF. The CDR3 DNA is TGTGCCAGCAGCTGGGGACAGGGTCGGAGTTTAAGACTTTATTTTACGGCGGCTTTCTTT.

V and J are TRBV4-3 and TRBJ1-1; possible D gene TRBD1, 5 bases. Germline V gene lookup returns CDR1 LGHNA and CDR2 YSLEER. V shed 1 base and J shed 11 bases, with 8 bases lying between them. This CDR3 has 11 amino acids. In DNA, the CDR3 is TGCGCCAGCAGCCAAGGGGAGGGGGCTTTCTTT. Protein sequence: CASSQGEGAFF.

The chain employs TRBV7-2 and TRBJ2-7; 11 bases are shared with TRBD2. The germline V gene encodes CDR1 SGHTA and CDR2 FQGNSA. Trimming took 2 bases from V and 3 from J; bases not matched to a gene: 15. This CDR3 is 19 amino acids long. CDR3 nucleotide sequence: TGTGCCAGCAGCTTACAGGGGGCTAGCGGGGGGCCCCTCTACTACGAGCAGTACTTC. This sequence encodes CASSLQGASGGPLYYEQYF.

The chain couples TRBV7-3 to TRBJ2-3, with D maybe TRBD1 (6 bases). Germline V lookup: CDR1 SGHTA, CDR2 FQGTGA. This CDR3 comprises 15 residues. With 5 bases removed from V and 0 bases from J, the gap between germline ends came to 12 bases. CDR3 residues: CASSPRRGSTDTQYF. CDR3 nucleotide sequence: TGTGCCAGCAGCCCCCGTAGGGGGAGCACAGATACGCAGTATTTT.

This chain joins TRBV7-6 and TRBJ2-1; the match to TRBD2 covers 8 bases. CDR1 SGHVS and CDR2 FNYEAQ come from the germline V gene. J lost 6 bases, V lost 2 bases, and 9 bases had no gene match. The CDR3 consists of 16 residues. CDR3 in amino acids: CASSLSGRGEVNEQFF. CDR3 bases: TGTGCCAGCAGCTTATCGGGGCGGGGGGAAGTCAATGAGCAGTTCTTC.

The chain employs TRBV28 and TRBJ2-6; 8 positions match TRBD1. V dropped 4 bases and J dropped 0; count of bases not matched to a gene: 11. Germline V gene sequence: CDR1 MDHEN, CDR2 SYDVKM. The CDR3 contains 19 residues. The CDR3 bases are TGTGCCAGCAGTTCCATACGGGACAGGCGAAACTCTGGGGCCAACGTCCTGACTTTC. It yields the protein CASSSIRDRRNSGANVLTF. Using reference TRBV28 and TRBJ2-6 for the parts outside the CDR3, the full variable domain is DVKVTQSSRYLVKRTGEKVFLECVQDMDHENMFWYRQDPGLGLRLIYFSYDVKMKEKGDIPEGYSVSREKKERFSLILESASTNQTSMYLCASSSIRDRRNSGANVLTFGAGSRLTVL.

V usage is TRBV11-2 and J usage is TRBJ1-2; TRBD1 is a possible D gene (5 bases). Germline V CDR1 and CDR2: SGHAT, FQNNGV. V lost 3 bases to trimming and J lost 4 bases, with 9 bases between them. The CDR3 spans 13 residues. The CDR3 protein is CASSLGRSYGYTF. For the CDR3, the DNA is TGTGCCAGCAGCTTGGGGCGATCCTATGGCTACACCTTC.

The rearrangement uses TRBV5-5 and TRBJ2-3, with 14 bases identical to TRBD2. This CDR3 has 17 amino acids. In germline, CDR1 is SGHKS, CDR2 YYEKEE (reference sequence). The ends lost 5 bases at V and 0 bases at J; junction bases unmatched: 5. The CDR3 bases are TGTGCCAGCAGATGGACTAGCGGGGGGACTAGCACAGATACGCAGTATTTT. This encodes CASRWTSGGTSTDTQYF.

The V call is TRBV7-3, the J call TRBJ2-1; 11 bases are a match to TRBD2. V shed 1 base, J shed 6 bases, and the junction held 2 bases outside the gene matches. There are 15 residues in the CDR3. Germline CDR1 reads SGHTA; CDR2 reads FQGTGA. CDR3 DNA sequence: TGTGCCAGCAGCTTAAGACTAGCGGGACGCAATGAGCAGTTCTTC. Translated: CASSLRLAGRNEQFF.